This T cell receptor beta chain came from a study of cytomegalovirus exposure and HLA in healthy donors. In germline, CDR1 is LNHDA, CDR2 SQIVND (reference sequence). Trimming took 6 bases from V and 0 from J, leaving 8 bases between them. This CDR3 has 13 residues. Primers for the PCR totalled 60 Vbeta and 13 Jbeta. The table came from immunoSEQ multiplex PCR; TCRdb's copy has only in-frame clones and leaves some out. The data contain hundreds of thousands of clones, 70% to 85% of them seen just once; the ten biggest clones take up 2.7%. Sequences were obtained from PBMCs. This chain connects TRBV19 to TRBJ2-5; no definite D call. The TCR originated in a woman in her fifties or sixties in good health and CMV-seropositive. In DNA, the CDR3 is TGTGCCAGTAGCAAAACAGACCAAGAGACCCAGTACTTC. Translation gives CASSKTDQETQYF.